This T cell receptor beta chain stems from a study of T cell clusters in autoimmune cytopenias. Study-wide findings and caveats: Physiological T cell clusters of healthy donors were apparently absent in primary autoimmune cytopenia patients.

TRB was amplified from around 0.25 ug of peripheral blood genomic DNA per sample. Judged by frequency, this clonotype is medium-sized. Its antigen is unknown. The CDR3 spans 12 residues. The germline V gene encodes CDR1 LNHNV and CDR2 YYDKDF (reference sequence). One tube held mixed TRB-A and TRB-B primer pools for touch-down PCR. From its re-call of the multiplex PCR reads, TCRdb lists each CDR3 protein once, without DNA. The sample holds 4,100 or so distinct CDR3 sequences. Sequenced sample: peripheral blood. The TCR comes from a human donor with an autoimmune cytopenia or autoimmune hepatitis (not recorded which). The chain couples TRBV15 to TRBJ1-1; TCRdb designates TRBD1, a call that cannot be tested without DNA. CDR3 protein: CATSADRVKAFF.